This TCR beta chain was sequenced during a study of T cell responses to AZD1222 COVID-19 vaccine. General study points: Nearly half of spike-specific TCRs reportedly target variant regions that are unmutated in the B.1.351 and B.1.1.7 variants. Spike-specific TCR breadth and depth grew following two AZD1222 doses.

Sequenced by immunoSEQ multiplex PCR; TCRdb stores in-frame clones only, minus some. Of 150,000 to 200,000 clones in the sample, 92% are singletons; the top ten hold approximately 1.3%. In regard to this clone: What it recognizes is unknown.

The V gene's germline CDR1 is SGDLS and CDR2 YYNGEE. The CDR3 runs to 14 residues. The V end was cut by 1 base, the J end by 7 bases, with 9 bases between. V gene TRBV9 combines with J gene TRBJ1-6; maybe TRBD1 (6 bases). The source material was peripheral blood, sampled 28 days after the second AZD1222 dose. The TCR comes from an adult who received the AZD1222 COVID-19 vaccine. The CDR3 spells CASSVQGMNSPLHF. CDR3 nucleotide sequence: TGTGCCAGCAGCGTACAGGGGATGAATTCACCCCTCCACTTT.